A single sample gave rise to the 25 T cell receptor beta chains below, sequenced in a study of blood T cell repertoires in COVID-19. TCRdb's table, derived via immunoSEQ multiplex PCR, lists solely in-frame clones and lacks some. The sample consists of about 320,000 clones, 88% of them appearing once. Sequencing input: PBMCs or T cells enriched from blood (not recorded which). Source of these receptors: a man between 25 and 39 years old who had recovered from COVID-19.

As regards this clone: The junction and the germline gene differ at one end; a read error may be behind it. The DNA of the CDR3 is TGTGCCAGCAGAGATCGGACATCCTTCAATGAGCAGTTCTTC. Amino acid sequence: CASRDRTSFNEQFF. The V gene is TRBV2, the J gene TRBJ2-1; possibly TRBD1 for D (5 bases). The CDR3 length is 14 residues. Germline V lookup: CDR1 SNHLY, CDR2 FYNNEI.

V gene TRBV10-3 combines with J gene TRBJ2-2; 9 nucleotides match TRBD2. Germline assignment: CDR1 ENHRY and CDR2 SYGVKD. This CDR3 comprises 18 residues. The ends lost 0 bases at V and 0 bases at J; junction bases unmatched: 5. DNA for the CDR3: TGTGCCATCAGTGAGTCTTTAGCGGGGGCTTCGAACACCGGGGAGCTGTTTTTT. Translated, it gives CAISESLAGASNTGELFF.

The V and J genes are TRBV2 and TRBJ2-3; 7 positions agree with TRBD2. This CDR3 is built from 14 residues. Germline CDR1 and CDR2: SNHLY and FYNNEI. The junction had 4 bases not matched to a gene; V was cut back by 3 bases and J by 4 bases. The CDR3 DNA reads as TGTGCCAGCAGTGAGCTGGCGGGGGCAGATACGCAGTATTTT. Its translation: CASSELAGADTQYF.

The genes are TRBV7-9 and TRBJ2-1; D is possibly TRBD1 (5 bases). The CDR3 length is 13 residues. Trimming shortened V by 5 bases and J by 4 bases, and 9 bases separated the two germline ends. Per the germline V gene, CDR1 is SEHNR and CDR2 is FQNEAQ (reference sequence). The CDR3 nucleotides read TGTGCCAGCAGCCAGGACATTTACAATGAGCAGTTCTTC. It codes for CASSQDIYNEQFF. Filled out from reference TRBV7-9 and TRBJ2-1, the complete variable domain reads DTGVSQNPRHKITKRGQNVTFRCDPISEHNRLYWYRQTLGQGPEFLTYFQNEAQLEKSRLLSDRFSAERPKGSFSTLEIQRTEQGDSAMYLCASSQDIYNEQFFGPGTRLTVL.

The chain employs TRBV27 and TRBJ1-2; D is possibly TRBD1 (5 bases). CDR1 is MNHEY and CDR2 is SMNVEV in the germline V gene (reference sequence). V lost 5 bases and J 7 bases, leaving 17 bases between the germline ends. The CDR3 covers 14 residues. The CDR3 sequence is CASSPRVPAPGYTF. In DNA form, the CDR3 reads TGTGCCAGCAGTCCCAGGGTCCCGGCCCCTGGCTACACCTTC.

V usage is TRBV2 and J usage is TRBJ2-1; 8 bases map to TRBD2. The CDR3 totals 15 residues. Per germline, CDR1 SNHLY and CDR2 FYNNEI. V lost 2 bases and J lost 4; bases outside the gene matches: 4. The CDR3 region is CASSETGGRYNEQFF. The CDR3 DNA follows: TGTGCCAGCAGTGAAACGGGGGGGAGATACAATGAGCAGTTCTTC. Filled out from reference TRBV2 and TRBJ2-1, the complete variable domain reads EPEVTQTPSHQVTQMGQEVILRCVPISNHLYFYWYRQILGQKVEFLVSFYNNEISEKSEIFDDQFSVERPDGSNFTLKIRSTKLEDSAMYFCASSETGGRYNEQFFGPGTRLTVL.

The genes are TRBV6-1 and TRBJ2-7; 9 bases are shared with TRBD1. J gave up 2 bases and V 8 bases, and 4 bases lay outside the gene matches. There are 13 residues in the CDR3. CDR1 and CDR2 from the germline V gene are MNHNS and SASEGT. The CDR3 nucleotides are TGTGCCAGCCGACAGGGGGTGACCTACGAGCAGTACTTC. As protein: CASRQGVTYEQYF.

The chain combines TRBV27 with TRBJ2-7; 7 positions agree with TRBD1. Unmatched junction bases numbered 10, after V lost 4 bases and J lost 4 bases. The V gene's germline CDR1 is MNHEY and CDR2 SMNVEV (reference sequence). This CDR3 region has 15 residues. The CDR3 DNA follows: TGTGCCAGCAGTTCCTTCGGGACAGCTTCTTACGAGCAGTACTTC. This codes for CASSSFGTASYEQYF.

This rearrangement joins TRBV6-5 to TRBJ1-2; 7 bases align to TRBD1. J was trimmed by 5 bases and V by 6 bases; bases with no gene match: 9. The germline gives CDR1 MNHEY, CDR2 SVGAGI. This CDR3 contains 14 residues. The DNA of the CDR3 is TGTGCCAGCAGCATCGACAGGGCCTCATATGGCTACACCTTC. It specifies CASSIDRASYGYTF.

The chain links TRBV7-9 to TRBJ2-3; TRBD2 agrees at 7 bases. CDR3 length equals 15 residues. V gave up 1 base and J gave up 5 bases; unmatched junction bases: 6. CDR1 and CDR2 from the germline V gene are SEHNR and FQNEAQ (reference sequence). This chain's CDR3 is CASSLEGTNGDTQYF. Here the CDR3 DNA reads TGTGCCAGCAGCTTAGAAGGGACTAATGGAGATACGCAGTATTTT.

CDR3 amino acids: CASAGGGSPHGYTF. The CDR3 coding sequence is TGCGCCAGCGCAGGCGGGGGCAGCCCTCATGGCTACACCTTC. The chain recombines TRBV5-1 with TRBJ1-2, with D tentatively TRBD1 (6 bases). The CDR3 length is 14 residues. Trimming took 7 bases from V and 6 from J, leaving 19 bases between them. Germline assignment: CDR1 SGHRS and CDR2 YFSETQ.

This clone showed up just once. This chain links TRBV19 with TRBJ1-5; tentatively, D is TRBD1 (5 bases). CDR3 length: 14 amino acids. The germline V and J ends were trimmed by 0 bases and 7 bases, with 10 bases remaining between them. Looked up from germline, CDR1 is LNHDA and CDR2 is SQIVND (reference sequence). CDR3 protein: CASSIDPGGQPQHF. The CDR3 region has the DNA TGTGCCAGTAGTATAGACCCGGGGGGACAGCCCCAGCATTTT.

V is TRBV3-1 (or the pseudogene TRBV3-2) and J is TRBJ1-5; D not resolved. The CDR3 totals 15 residues. V was clipped by 4 bases and J by 4 bases, with 14 bases between them. Germline CDR1 reads LGHDT; CDR2 reads YNNKEL (reference sequence). The CDR3 region is CASSPVHQSNQPQHF. In DNA, the CDR3 is TGTGCCAGCAGCCCGGTCCACCAAAGTAATCAGCCCCAGCATTTT.

This chain links TRBV28 with TRBJ2-2; TRBD2 matches 8 bases. Germline-derived CDR1 and CDR2 are MDHEN and SYDVKM. This CDR3 contains 14 residues. V shed 5 bases, J shed 3 bases, and the junction held 2 bases outside the gene matches. The CDR3 nucleotides read TGTGCCAGCAGTCTAGCGGGTTACACCGGGGAGCTGTTTTTT. This sequence encodes CASSLAGYTGELFF.

V is TRBV29-1 and J is TRBJ2-6; 8 nucleotides line up with TRBD1. CDR1 is SQVTM, CDR2 ANQGSEA, per germline. The CDR3 runs to 15 residues. Trimming removed 7 bases from V and 3 bases from J; junction bases left unmatched: 8. CDR3 nucleotide sequence: TGCAGCGCTCAGGGGGCGCCCCGTGGGGCCAACGTCCTGACTTTC. Translation: CSAQGAPRGANVLTF. The complete variable domain, with remaining parts taken from reference TRBV29-1 and TRBJ2-6, reads SAVISQKPSRDICQRGTSLTIQCQVDSQVTMMFWYRQQPGQSLTLIATANQGSEATYESGFVIDKFPISRPNLTFSTLTVSNMSPEDSSIYLCSAQGAPRGANVLTFGAGSRLTVL.

The rearrangement joins TRBV14 to TRBJ1-1; unclear D gene. Germline CDR1 and CDR2: SGHDN and FVKESK. The CDR3 has 16 amino acids. The V end was cut by 0 bases, the J end by 8 bases, with 19 bases between. CDR3 nucleotides: TGTGCCAGCAGCCAAGACAGGATACCGGCATATCCGGAAGCTTTCTTT. Translated, it gives CASSQDRIPAYPEAFF.

The chain is built from TRBV5-1 and TRBJ2-3; 11 nucleotides agree with TRBD2. Germline V gene sequence: CDR1 SGHRS, CDR2 YFSETQ. V was pared by 4 bases and J by 1 base, with 5 bases of the junction left unmatched. The CDR3 sequence is 16 residues long. CDR3 DNA sequence: TGCGCCAGCAGCGAAATTAGCGGGGGGGGCACAGATACGCAGTATTTT. Amino acids: CASSEISGGGTDTQYF.

The chain combines TRBV4-1 with TRBJ2-7, with D hard to call. The CDR3 extends over 15 amino acids. Trimming stripped 0 bases from V and 0 bases from J, with 9 bases between. Per germline, CDR1 MGHRA and CDR2 YSYEKL. The CDR3 region is CASSQDAQSSYEQYF. The CDR3 coding sequence is TGCGCCAGCAGCCAAGATGCACAGAGCTCCTACGAGCAGTACTTC.

This clone was seen a handful of times. The rearrangement joins TRBV18 to TRBJ1-2; 7 bases match TRBD1. The germline gives CDR1 KGHSH, CDR2 LQKENI. The CDR3 spans 13 residues. Trimming at V came to 2 bases and at J to 6 bases, leaving 3 bases not matched to a gene. The CDR3 sequence: CASSPKGAHGYTF. CDR3 DNA: TGTGCCAGCTCACCAAAGGGGGCACATGGCTACACCTTC.

The V gene is TRBV30, the J gene TRBJ1-4, with D uncertain. Germline V gene data show CDR1 as GTSNPN and CDR2 as SVGIG (reference sequence). CDR3 length: 13 amino acids. CDR3 residues: CAGGRATNEKLFF. Written as DNA, the CDR3 is TGTGCTGGAGGGCGAGCAACTAATGAAAAACTGTTTTTT.

The chain carries TRBV7-9 and TRBJ2-7; tentative D call: TRBD2 (7 bases). This CDR3 is 14 amino acids long. Looked up from germline, CDR1 is SEHNR and CDR2 is FQNEAQ (reference sequence). V gave up 0 bases and J gave up 2 bases, with 8 bases separating them. The CDR3 nucleotides read TGTGCCAGCAGCTTAGCGGGGGGGCCCTACGAGCAGTACTTC. It encodes CASSLAGGPYEQYF.

The rearrangement uses TRBV27 and TRBJ1-5; 7 nucleotides match TRBD1. With 2 bases clipped from V and 1 base from J, the junction kept 8 bases outside the gene matches. CDR3 length: 17 amino acids. Germline V CDR1 and CDR2: MNHEY, SMNVEV (reference sequence). Here the CDR3 reads CASSLRGGGKSNQPQHF. CDR3 bases: TGTGCCAGCAGTTTACGAGGGGGCGGTAAGAGCAATCAGCCCCAGCATTTT.

The chain joins TRBV4-2 to TRBJ2-5; the match to TRBD2 covers 10 bases. This CDR3 has 16 residues. The V and J ends lost 4 bases and 5 bases, in that order; junction bases with no gene match: 10. CDR1 is LGHNA and CDR2 is YNFKEQ in the germline V gene. The CDR3 coding sequence is TGTGCCAGCAGCCGAGCAATAGCGGGGGGACATGAGACCCAGTACTTC. Translation: CASSRAIAGGHETQYF.

The chain employs TRBV28 and TRBJ1-6; unclear D gene. The CDR3 totals 13 residues. Looked up from germline, CDR1 is MDHEN and CDR2 is SYDVKM. Trimming removed 11 bases at V and 9 bases at J, with 17 bases between. CDR3 amino acids: CACTNRGGSPLHF. As DNA, the CDR3 is TGTGCCTGCACTAACAGAGGAGGTTCACCCCTCCACTTT.

J is TRBJ1-5 and V is TRBV7-9; 7 bases line up with TRBD1. The CDR3 runs 14 residues. J lost 7 bases, V lost 5 bases, and 8 bases had no gene match. The germline CDR1 and CDR2 sequences are SEHNR and FQNEAQ (reference sequence). The CDR3 loop is CASSRQGRDQPQHF. In DNA, the CDR3 is TGTGCCAGCAGCCGACAGGGTCGCGACCAGCCCCAGCATTTT. Together with reference TRBV7-9 and TRBJ1-5, the CDR3 gives the full variable domain: DTGVSQNPRHKITKRGQNVTFRCDPISEHNRLYWYRQTLGQGPEFLTYFQNEAQLEKSRLLSDRFSAERPKGSFSTLEIQRTEQGDSAMYLCASSRQGRDQPQHFGDGTRLSIL.